This TCR beta chain was retrieved from a study of patients and donors after allogeneic stem cell transplantation. Ten or more counts support this clonotype. TCRdb reprocessed the RT-PCR reads with MiXCR, giving one entry per CDR3 protein. The sample consists of 200,000 to 250,000 distinct CDR3 sequences, over 12% of them appearing once. CDR3 length equals 11 residues. Deletions cut 6 bases from V and 2 bases from J, with 0 bases between. Germline values: CDR1 SGHRS, CDR2 YFSETQ. Specimen: blood, either unsorted or a sorted T cell fraction (not recorded which). This TCR came from a human donor who was either an allogeneic HSCT recipient or a stem cell or donor lymphocyte infusion donor (not recorded which). It is not recorded whose cells these are; they may come from a transplant donor. This sequence joins TRBV5-1 and TRBJ2-6; no firm D call. CDR3 nucleotide sequence: TGCGCCAGCACTGGGGCCAACGTCCTGACTTTC. Translated, it gives CASTGANVLTF.